This entry lists 6 T cell receptor beta chains sequenced from one sample in a study of shared clonotypes between healthy human individuals. Sequencing was performed with immunoSEQ multiplex PCR; in TCRdb, only in-frame clones are kept and a portion is missing. Of roughly 2,000,000 clones listed, 93% were seen once; the top ten hold roughly 1.7%. Naive CD8 cells, CD45RO-negative and positively selected for CCR7, excluded terminally differentiated effector memory CD45RA+ cells. The sample taken for sequencing was naive CD8+ T cells from PBMCs. The receptors stem from a man aged 18 to 29 in good health. Some clones in this sample may be carry-over from other donors' samples.

This chain connects TRBV27 to TRBJ2-1, with D uncertain. V was pared by 5 bases and J by 3 bases, with 14 bases between. Germline V CDR1 and CDR2: MNHEY, SMNVEV (reference sequence). The CDR3 is made up of 15 amino acids. CDR3 nucleotide sequence: TGTGCCAGCAGTCCCGAGCCCCCGATCTACAATGAGCAGTTCTTC. The encoded protein is CASSPEPPIYNEQFF.

Regarding this clone: Other DNA sequences from this sample encode an identical CDR3 as well. CDR3 sequence (DNA): TGTGCCAGCAGCCTGGGGACGGTCAATCAGCCCCAGCATTTT. Encoded protein: CASSLGTVNQPQHF. The J gene is TRBJ1-5, the V gene TRBV7-9; D perhaps matches TRBD1 (5 bases). This CDR3 contains 14 residues. The V and J ends lost 5 bases and 3 bases respectively, with 11 bases between them. The germline CDR1 and CDR2 sequences are SEHNR and FQNEAQ (reference sequence). The variable domain in full, with the rest retrieved from reference TRBV7-9 and TRBJ1-5, is DTGVSQNPRHKITKRGQNVTFRCDPISEHNRLYWYRQTLGQGPEFLTYFQNEAQLEKSRLLSDRFSAERPKGSFSTLEIQRTEQGDSAMYLCASSLGTVNQPQHFGDGTRLSIL.

This chain joins TRBV5-1 and TRBJ2-5; no definite D call. The CDR3 totals 14 residues. V dropped 0 bases and J dropped 5 bases, with 11 bases sitting between them. Germline lookup yields CDR1 SGHRS and CDR2 YFSETQ. In DNA form, the CDR3 reads TGCGCCAGCAGCTTGGAAGCCCTTGGGGAGACCCAGTACTTC. Its translation: CASSLEALGETQYF. The full variable domain, its missing parts supplied by reference TRBV5-1 and TRBJ2-5, is KAGVTQTPRYLIKTRGQQVTLSCSPISGHRSVSWYQQTPGQGLQFLFEYFSETQRNKGNFPGRFSGRQFSNSRSEMNVSTLELGDSALYLCASSLEALGETQYFGPGTRLLVL.

The V gene is TRBV28, the J gene TRBJ1-1; no firm D call. The CDR3 contains 14 residues. The germline CDR1 and CDR2 sequences are MDHEN and SYDVKM. Trimming took 2 bases from V and 4 from J, leaving 11 bases between them. CDR3 DNA sequence: TGTGCCAGCAGTTTACGGGGAAGAGGCACTGAAGCTTTCTTT. It is translated as CASSLRGRGTEAFF.

This sequence joins TRBV30 and TRBJ2-1; D ambiguous. The CDR3 sequence is 12 residues long. CDR1 and CDR2 from the germline V gene are GTSNPN and SVGIG (reference sequence). V lost 3 bases to trimming and J lost 4 bases, with 7 bases between them. The CDR3 reads CAWRGVYNEQFF. Written as DNA, the CDR3 is TGTGCCTGGAGGGGCGTATACAATGAGCAGTTCTTC.

The chain recombines TRBV7-3 with TRBJ2-2; TRBD1 or TRBD2 may be the D gene (5 bases each). This CDR3 contains 15 residues. Germline V lookup: CDR1 SGHTA, CDR2 FQGTGA. V lost 2 bases, J lost 6 bases, and 13 bases lay in between. DNA of the CDR3: TGTGCCAGCAGCTTATTGGGGGTGTCGGCCGGGGAGCTGTTTTTT. Translated, it gives CASSLLGVSAGELFF.